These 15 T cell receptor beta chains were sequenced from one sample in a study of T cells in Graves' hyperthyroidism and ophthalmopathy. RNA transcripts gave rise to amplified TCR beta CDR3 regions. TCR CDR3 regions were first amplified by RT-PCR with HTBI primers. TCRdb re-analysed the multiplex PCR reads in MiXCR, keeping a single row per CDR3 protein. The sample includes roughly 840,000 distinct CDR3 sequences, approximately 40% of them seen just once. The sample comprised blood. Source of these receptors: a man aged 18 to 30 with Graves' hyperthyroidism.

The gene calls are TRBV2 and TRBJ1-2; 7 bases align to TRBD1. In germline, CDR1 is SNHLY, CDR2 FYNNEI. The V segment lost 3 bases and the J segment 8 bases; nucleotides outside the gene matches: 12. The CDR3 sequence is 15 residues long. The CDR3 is CASSELTGTSRGYTF. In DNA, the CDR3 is TGTGCCAGCAGTGAGCTGACAGGGACCTCAAGAGGCTACACCTTC.

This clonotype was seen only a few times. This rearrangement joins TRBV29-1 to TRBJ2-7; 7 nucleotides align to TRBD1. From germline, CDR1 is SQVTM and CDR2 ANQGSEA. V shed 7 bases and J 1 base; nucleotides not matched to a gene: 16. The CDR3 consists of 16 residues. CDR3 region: CSGRYRGPAGSYEQYF. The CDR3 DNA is TGCAGCGGAAGGTACAGGGGCCCCGCCGGGTCCTACGAGCAGTACTTC.

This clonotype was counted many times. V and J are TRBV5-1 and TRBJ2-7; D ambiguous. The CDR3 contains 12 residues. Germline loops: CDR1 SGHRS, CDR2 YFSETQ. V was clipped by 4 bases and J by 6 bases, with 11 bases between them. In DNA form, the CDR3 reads TGCGCCAGCAGCCTCGGAGTCGCCGAGCAGTACTTC. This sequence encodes CASSLGVAEQYF.

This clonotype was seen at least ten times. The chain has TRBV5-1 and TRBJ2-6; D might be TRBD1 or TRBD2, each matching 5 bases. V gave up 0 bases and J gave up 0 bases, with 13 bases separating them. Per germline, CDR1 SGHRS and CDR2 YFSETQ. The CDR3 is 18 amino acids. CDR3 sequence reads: CASSLVFRGASGANVLTF. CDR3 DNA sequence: TGCGCCAGCAGCTTGGTATTCCGGGGCGCCTCTGGGGCCAACGTCCTGACTTTC.

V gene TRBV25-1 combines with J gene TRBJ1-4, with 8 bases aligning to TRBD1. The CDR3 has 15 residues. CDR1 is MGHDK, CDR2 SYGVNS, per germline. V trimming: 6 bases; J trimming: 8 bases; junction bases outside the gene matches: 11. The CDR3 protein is CASSPRTGMSEKLFF. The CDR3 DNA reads TGTGCCAGCAGCCCCAGGACAGGGATGAGCGAAAAACTGTTTTTT.

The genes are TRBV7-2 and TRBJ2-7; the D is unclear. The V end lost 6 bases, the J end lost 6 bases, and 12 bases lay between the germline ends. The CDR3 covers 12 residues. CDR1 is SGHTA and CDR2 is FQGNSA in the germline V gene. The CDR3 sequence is CASSYFGSEQYF. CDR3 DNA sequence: TGTGCCAGCAGTTATTTCGGGTCCGAGCAGTACTTC.

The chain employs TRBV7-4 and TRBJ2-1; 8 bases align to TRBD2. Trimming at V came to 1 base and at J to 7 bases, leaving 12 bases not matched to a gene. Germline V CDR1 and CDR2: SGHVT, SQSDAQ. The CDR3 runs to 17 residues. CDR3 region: CASSLEGGSGASNEQFF. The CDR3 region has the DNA TGTGCCAGCAGCTTAGAGGGGGGTAGCGGGGCCTCGAATGAGCAGTTCTTC.

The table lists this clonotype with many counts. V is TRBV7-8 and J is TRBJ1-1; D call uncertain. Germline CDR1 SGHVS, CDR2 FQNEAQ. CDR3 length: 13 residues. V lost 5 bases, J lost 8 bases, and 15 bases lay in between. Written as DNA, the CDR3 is TGTGCCAGCAGCGTAAACAGTGCGAGCGAAGCTTTCTTT. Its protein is CASSVNSASEAFF.

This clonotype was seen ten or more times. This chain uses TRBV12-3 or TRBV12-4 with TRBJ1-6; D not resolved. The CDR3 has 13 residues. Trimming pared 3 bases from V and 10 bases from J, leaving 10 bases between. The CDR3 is CASSFREASPLHF. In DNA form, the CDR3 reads TGTGCCAGCAGTTTTAGGGAAGCCTCACCCCTCCACTTT.

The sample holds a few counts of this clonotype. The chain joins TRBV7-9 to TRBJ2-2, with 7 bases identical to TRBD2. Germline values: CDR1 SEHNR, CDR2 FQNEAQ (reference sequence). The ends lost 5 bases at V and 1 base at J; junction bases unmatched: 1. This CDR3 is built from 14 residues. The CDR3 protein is CASSRGENTGELFF. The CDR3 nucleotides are TGTGCCAGCAGCCGGGGGGAGAACACCGGGGAGCTGTTTTTT.

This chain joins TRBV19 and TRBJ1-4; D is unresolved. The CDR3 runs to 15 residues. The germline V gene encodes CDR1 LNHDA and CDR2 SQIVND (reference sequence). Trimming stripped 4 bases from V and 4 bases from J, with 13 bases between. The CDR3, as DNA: TGTGCCAGTAGTAACACCACCCGGGGTAATGAAAAACTGTTTTTT. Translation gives CASSNTTRGNEKLFF.

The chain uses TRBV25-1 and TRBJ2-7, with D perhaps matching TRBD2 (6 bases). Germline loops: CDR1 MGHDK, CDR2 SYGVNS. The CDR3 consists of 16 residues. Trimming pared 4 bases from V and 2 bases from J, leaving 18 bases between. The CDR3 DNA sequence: TGTGCCAGCAGTGCTACACGCCCAGCGGGCGCCTACGAGCAGTACTTC. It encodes CASSATRPAGAYEQYF.

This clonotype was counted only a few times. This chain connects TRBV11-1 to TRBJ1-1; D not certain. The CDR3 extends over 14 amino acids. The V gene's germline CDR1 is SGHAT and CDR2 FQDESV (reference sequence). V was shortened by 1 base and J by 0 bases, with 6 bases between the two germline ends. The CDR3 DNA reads TGTGCCAGCAGCTTAGGGGAGATGAACACTGAAGCTTTCTTT. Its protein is CASSLGEMNTEAFF.

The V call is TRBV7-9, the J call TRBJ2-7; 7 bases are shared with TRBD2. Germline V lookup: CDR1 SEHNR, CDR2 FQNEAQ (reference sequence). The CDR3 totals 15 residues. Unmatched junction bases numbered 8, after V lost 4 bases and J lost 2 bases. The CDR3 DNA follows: TGTGCCAGCAGCTCAGATAGCGGGCCCACCTACGAGCAGTACTTC. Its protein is CASSSDSGPTYEQYF.

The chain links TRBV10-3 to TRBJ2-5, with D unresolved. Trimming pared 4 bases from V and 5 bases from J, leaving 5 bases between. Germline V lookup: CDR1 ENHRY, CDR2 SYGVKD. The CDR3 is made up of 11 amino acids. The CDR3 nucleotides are TGTGCCATCAGTGTGGGGGAGACCCAGTACTTC. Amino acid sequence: CAISVGETQYF.